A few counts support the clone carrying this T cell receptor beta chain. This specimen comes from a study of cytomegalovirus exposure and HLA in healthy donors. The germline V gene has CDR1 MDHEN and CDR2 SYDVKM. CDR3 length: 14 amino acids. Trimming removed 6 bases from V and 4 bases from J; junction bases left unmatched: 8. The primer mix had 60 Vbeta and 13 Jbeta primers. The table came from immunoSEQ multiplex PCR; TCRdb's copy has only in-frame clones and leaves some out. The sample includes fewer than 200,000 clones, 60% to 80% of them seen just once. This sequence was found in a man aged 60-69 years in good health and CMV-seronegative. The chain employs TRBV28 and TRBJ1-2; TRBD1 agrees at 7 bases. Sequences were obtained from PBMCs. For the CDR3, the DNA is TGTGCCAGCAGCCTACAGGGGACTAGCTATGGCTACACCTTC. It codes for CASSLQGTSYGYTF.